Presented here are 25 T cell receptor beta chains from one specimen sequenced in a study of graft-versus-host responses after intestinal transplantation. Processed graft tissue released its intraepithelial and lamina propria lymphocytes. Measured with immunoSEQ multiplex PCR; TCRdb has only the in-frame clones, and not every one. This table has approximately 15,000 clones, 80% appearing once. The sample consisted of ileum tissue, taken around 96 days after intestinal transplant. The source of these receptors is a human patient who received an intestinal transplant, so some T cells may come from the graft donor.

The rearrangement uses TRBV19 and TRBJ2-7, with unresolved D. The germline V gene has CDR1 LNHDA and CDR2 SQIVND (reference sequence). This CDR3 has 15 amino acids. Trimming cost V 0 bases and J 2 bases, with 11 bases left between them. The chain's CDR3 is CASSIDRRLPYEQYF. DNA for the CDR3: TGTGCCAGTAGTATAGATCGAAGGCTTCCCTACGAGCAGTACTTC.

This chain joins TRBV18 and TRBJ1-1, with D tentatively TRBD1 (5 bases). V lost 2 bases, J lost 1 base, and 11 bases lay in between. The germline V gene has CDR1 KGHSH and CDR2 LQKENI. The CDR3 sequence is 15 residues long. CDR3 DNA sequence: TGTGCCAGCTCACCATGGAAGGGGAAGAACACTGAAGCTTTCTTT. Translation gives CASSPWKGKNTEAFF. Full variable domain (missing parts from reference TRBV18 and TRBJ1-1): NAGVMQNPRHLVRRRGQEARLRCSPMKGHSHVYWYRQLPEEGLKFMVYLQKENIIDESGMPKERFSAEFPKEGPSILRIQQVVRGDSAAYFCASSPWKGKNTEAFFGQGTRLTVV.

This rearrangement joins TRBV9 to TRBJ2-5; 8 nucleotides align to TRBD2. Germline V gene data show CDR1 as SGDLS and CDR2 as YYNGEE. The V segment lost 3 bases and the J segment 2 bases; nucleotides outside the gene matches: 9. This CDR3 spans 16 amino acids. DNA of the CDR3: TGTGCCAGCAGCGAGGGACTAGTTCCGGGTCAAGAGACCCAGTACTTC. The encoded protein is CASSEGLVPGQETQYF. The full variable domain, in which reference TRBV9 and TRBJ2-5 provide the parts outside the CDR3, is DSGVTQTPKHLITATGQRVTLRCSPRSGDLSVYWYQQSLDQGLQFLIQYYNGEERAKGNILERFSAQQFPDLHSELNLSSLELGDSALYFCASSEGLVPGQETQYFGPGTRLLVL.

This clone was counted between two and nine times. The chain recombines TRBV2 with TRBJ2-1, with 8 bases lining up with TRBD2. The CDR3 totals 15 residues. After removal of 3 bases from V and 1 base from J, the junction contained 2 bases not matched to a gene. Germline-derived CDR1 and CDR2 are SNHLY and FYNNEI. The CDR3 protein is CASSDTGGSYNEQFF. In DNA, the CDR3 is TGTGCCAGCAGTGACACGGGAGGGTCCTACAATGAGCAGTTCTTC. Complete variable domain (other parts from reference TRBV2 and TRBJ2-1): EPEVTQTPSHQVTQMGQEVILRCVPISNHLYFYWYRQILGQKVEFLVSFYNNEISEKSEIFDDQFSVERPDGSNFTLKIRSTKLEDSAMYFCASSDTGGSYNEQFFGPGTRLTVL.

The chain carries TRBV9 and TRBJ2-7, with TRBD2 identical over 7 bases. Germline V gene lookup returns CDR1 SGDLS and CDR2 YYNGEE. With 3 bases clipped from V and 5 bases from J, the junction kept 11 bases outside the gene matches. The CDR3 has 15 amino acids. In nucleotides, the CDR3 is TGTGCCAGCAGCGCCAGAGCGGGAACGGAGAACGAGCAGTACTTC. Protein sequence: CASSARAGTENEQYF.

This sequence joins TRBV2 and TRBJ2-7; D is tentatively TRBD1 or TRBD2 (5 bases each). Trimming shortened V by 6 bases and J by 5 bases, and 20 bases separated the two germline ends. CDR1 and CDR2 from the germline V gene are SNHLY and FYNNEI. CDR3 size: 15 residues. The CDR3 spells CASSPLGLAGDEQYF. CDR3 DNA: TGTGCCAGCAGCCCCTTGGGGCTAGCCGGAGACGAGCAGTACTTC.

The chain employs TRBV15 and TRBJ2-2; 7 nucleotides line up with TRBD1. The CDR3 sequence is 17 residues long. After removal of 4 bases from V and 3 bases from J, the junction contained 11 bases not matched to a gene. Germline loops: CDR1 LNHNV, CDR2 YYDKDF (reference sequence). The CDR3 is CATSIRRDRFYTGELFF. Written as DNA, the CDR3 is TGTGCCACCAGCATTAGAAGGGACAGATTCTACACCGGGGAGCTGTTTTTT.

Concerning this clone: Its ends do not fully match the called genes, so a read error is possible. The rearrangement uses TRBV10-1 and TRBJ2-7; possibly TRBD2 for D (6 bases). This CDR3 is 15 amino acids long. Germline V gene sequence: CDR1 WNHNN, CDR2 SYGVQD (reference sequence). The CDR3 DNA reads as TGCGCCAGCAGTGATGGAGGGTCCCAATTTTACGGGCAGTACTTC. It yields the protein CASSDGGSQFYGQYF.

A few counts support this clone. The chain carries TRBV27 and TRBJ2-6, with 7 bases aligning to TRBD1. This CDR3 is 18 amino acids long. Germline CDR1 and CDR2: MNHEY and SMNVEV (reference sequence). Unmatched junction bases numbered 9, after V lost 4 bases and J lost 0 bases. CDR3 amino acids: CASSSPSTGFSGANVLTF. For the CDR3, the DNA is TGTGCCAGCAGTTCCCCTTCGACAGGGTTCTCTGGGGCCAACGTCCTGACTTTC.

The chain links TRBV9 to TRBJ1-2; D unclear. V lost 2 bases and J lost 5, with 4 bases in between. The germline V gene has CDR1 SGDLS and CDR2 YYNGEE. CDR3 size: 11 residues. This CDR3 reads CASSVGYGYTF. DNA for the CDR3: TGTGCCAGCAGCGTGGGTTATGGCTACACCTTC.

This chain connects TRBV5-4 to TRBJ2-7; 9 bases match TRBD2. J lost 2 bases, V lost 3 bases, and 21 bases had no gene match. The CDR3 covers 20 residues. CDR1 is SGHNT, CDR2 YYREEE, per germline (reference sequence). The CDR3 region is CASSYGISTSGWQRAYEQYF. CDR3 nucleotides: TGTGCCAGCAGCTACGGAATTAGTACTAGCGGGTGGCAAAGGGCCTACGAGCAGTACTTC.

This clone appeared a single time. The J gene is TRBJ2-7, the V gene TRBV15; D is unclear. The CDR3 has 13 residues. Germline V lookup: CDR1 LNHNV, CDR2 YYDKDF (reference sequence). Trimming removed 3 bases from V and 0 bases from J, with 6 bases in between. This chain's CDR3 is CATSSAYSYEQYF. Written as DNA, the CDR3 is TGTGCCACCAGCAGTGCATACTCCTACGAGCAGTACTTC.

This clone was seen more than once but under ten times. The V and J genes are TRBV19 and TRBJ2-7; possible D gene TRBD2, 5 bases. This CDR3 has 16 residues. The germline V gene encodes CDR1 LNHDA and CDR2 SQIVND (reference sequence). Trimming took 3 bases from V and 4 from J, leaving 19 bases between them. CDR3 coding DNA: TGTGCCAGTAGTATCGTGGTCGGGGATAGGGTATACGAGCAGTACTTC. This codes for CASSIVVGDRVYEQYF.

This clone appeared a single time. V usage is TRBV7-2 and J usage is TRBJ2-5; either TRBD1 or TRBD2 may fit D (5 bases each). Germline CDR1 reads SGHTA; CDR2 reads FQGNSA. V lost 10 bases and J lost 5, with 20 bases in between. The CDR3 length is 14 residues. CDR3 amino acids: CATTKRGGYETQYF. CDR3 DNA: TGTGCCACCACTAAGAGGGGCGGGTACGAGACCCAGTACTTC.

This clone was seen a few times. The V call is TRBV5-4, the J call TRBJ2-1; D call uncertain. Per the germline V gene, CDR1 is SGHNT and CDR2 is YYREEE (reference sequence). The CDR3 spans 13 residues. V lost 7 bases to trimming and J lost 4 bases, with 12 bases between them. The CDR3 DNA follows: TGTGCCAGCCCCCGGGCAGATTACAATGAGCAGTTCTTC. Amino acid sequence: CASPRADYNEQFF.

The rearrangement uses TRBV13 and TRBJ2-7; 13 bases are shared with TRBD2. This CDR3 spans 16 amino acids. CDR1 PRHDT and CDR2 FYEKMQ come from the germline V gene (reference sequence). The trim removed 5 bases at V and 4 bases at J, leaving 8 bases unmatched. CDR3 bases: TGTGCCAGCAGCCCCCGATGGACTAGCGGGAGTTACGAGCAGTACTTC. The encoded protein is CASSPRWTSGSYEQYF.

The table lists this clone with a few counts. A far larger clone is a single base away, which makes a read error likely. V and J are TRBV11-2 and TRBJ2-1, with a possible D match to TRBD2 (5 bases). Germline loops: CDR1 SGHAT, CDR2 FQNNGV. CDR3 length: 15 residues. Trimming removed 3 bases from V and 5 bases from J, with 14 bases in between. In nucleotides, the CDR3 is TGTGCCAGCAGCTTCCCAGGAGGTATCAACAATGAGCAGTTCTTC. Translating gives CASSFPGGINNEQFF.

The V and J genes are TRBV27 and TRBJ1-2; tentative D call: TRBD1 (6 bases). V gave up 7 bases and J gave up 4 bases, with 16 bases separating them. The CDR3 loop spans 14 amino acids. Germline-derived CDR1 and CDR2 are MNHEY and SMNVEV (reference sequence). CDR3 loop: CASNKQGMSYGYTF. The CDR3 coding sequence is TGTGCCAGCAATAAACAGGGTATGAGCTATGGCTACACCTTC.

V is TRBV6-1 and J is TRBJ1-5, with a possible D match to TRBD1 (5 bases). Looked up from germline, CDR1 is MNHNS and CDR2 is SASEGT. Trimming took 4 bases from V and 3 from J, leaving 7 bases between them. The CDR3 extends over 13 amino acids. The CDR3 here is CASSGTNNQPQHF. The CDR3, as DNA: TGTGCCAGCAGTGGGACAAACAATCAGCCCCAGCATTTT.

To note about this clone: Other DNA sequences in the same sample also yield this CDR3. The chain uses TRBV7-9 and TRBJ2-4; D may be TRBD2 (6 bases). Per germline, CDR1 SEHNR and CDR2 FQNEAQ (reference sequence). V lost 5 bases to trimming and J lost 7 bases, with 18 bases between them. CDR3 length: 15 amino acids. CDR3 protein: CASSVGGQAGNIQYF. CDR3 nucleotide sequence: TGTGCCAGCAGCGTGGGGGGTCAGGCGGGGAACATTCAGTACTTC.

This sequence joins TRBV6-9 and TRBJ2-5, with TRBD2 identical over 12 bases. This CDR3 contains 14 residues. Trimming took 6 bases from V and 4 from J; bases not matched to a gene: 3. Germline CDR1 is MNHGY and CDR2 is SVAAGI. The CDR3 loop is CASRAGLAGETQYF. The CDR3 nucleotides read TGTGCCAGCAGGGCGGGACTAGCGGGAGAGACCCAGTACTTC.

The chain joins TRBV7-9 to TRBJ2-7; 8 bases align to TRBD2. Germline V gene lookup returns CDR1 SEHNR and CDR2 FQNEAQ (reference sequence). Trimming took 7 bases from V and 2 from J; bases not matched to a gene: 4. This CDR3 contains 13 residues. The chain's CDR3 is CASMLAGTYEQYF. The CDR3 bases are TGTGCCAGCATGCTAGCGGGTACCTACGAGCAGTACTTC.

The chain joins TRBV5-6 to TRBJ2-7; D gene ambiguous. V was shortened by 3 bases and J by 3 bases, with 13 bases between the two germline ends. There are 14 residues in the CDR3. Germline CDR1 reads SGHDT; CDR2 reads YYEEEE. This CDR3 reads CASSSPTTNYEQYF. In DNA form, the CDR3 reads TGTGCCAGCAGCTCACCGACGACCAACTACGAGCAGTACTTC. Complete variable domain (other parts from reference TRBV5-6 and TRBJ2-7): DAGVTQSPTHLIKTRGQQVTLRCSPKSGHDTVSWYQQALGQGPQFIFQYYEEEERQRGNFPDRFSGHQFPNYSSELNVNALLLGDSALYLCASSSPTTNYEQYFGPGTRLTVT.

The chain couples TRBV4-3 to TRBJ2-1; D is perhaps TRBD2 (5 bases). Germline values: CDR1 LGHNA, CDR2 YSLEER. The ends were cut back, 0 bases at V and 7 bases at J, with 13 bases in the middle. This CDR3 spans 15 amino acids. CDR3 region: CASSQDRLTRNEQFF. Here the CDR3 DNA reads TGCGCCAGCAGCCAAGATAGACTAACTCGAAATGAGCAGTTCTTC.

The chain is built from TRBV18 and TRBJ1-4; D might be TRBD1 (5 bases). This CDR3 region has 15 residues. Germline loops: CDR1 KGHSH, CDR2 LQKENI. The germline V and J ends were trimmed by 1 base and 4 bases, with 10 bases remaining between them. The CDR3 DNA reads TGTGCCAGCTCACCACGGGACGGCAATAATGAAAAACTGTTTTTT. Translated, it gives CASSPRDGNNEKLFF.